This TCR beta chain derives from a study of Ad26.COV2.S vaccination and SARS-CoV-2 variants. Study-level points and caveats: Vaccine recipients had higher spike-specific TCR breadth than placebo recipients.

A word on this clone: Its antigen remains unidentified.

Method: immunoSEQ multiplex PCR; TCRdb's copy keeps in-frame clones and lacks some. Here the sample spans roughly 270,000 clones, more than 75% being singletons. Sample treatment: approximately 18 received Ad26.COV2.S at low or high dose, single or two shots; five or six received placebo; per-sample allocation not given. Samples came from day 63 after the first vaccine or placebo injection. Whoever gave the sample was an adult aged 18-55 years in Boston. Material: peripheral blood, obtained in a trial of Ad26.COV2.S vaccine versus placebo. This TCR was recovered from a person between 18 and 65 years old who received the Ad26.COV2.S COVID-19 vaccine or a placebo.

CDR3 residues: CASSFNRKDQPQHF. The CDR3 bases are TGTGCCAGCAGCTTCAACAGGAAGGATCAGCCCCAGCATTTT. The rearrangement links TRBV7-2 to TRBJ1-5; D may be TRBD1 (5 bases). The germline gives CDR1 SGHTA, CDR2 FQGNSA. CDR3 length: 14 amino acids. V lost 3 bases, J lost 5 bases, and 11 bases lay in between.